One sample yielded the 29 T cell receptor beta chains listed below, sequenced in a study of radiotherapy plus CTLA-4 blockade in lung cancer. Using immunoSEQ multiplex PCR, the repertoire was profiled, and TCRdb retains in-frame clones only, with some absent. The repertoire holds roughly 90,000 clones, with roughly four fifths as singletons. The starting material was peripheral blood, obtained from a patient treated with radiotherapy plus ipilimumab. Receptors originate from a human donor with non-small cell lung cancer that progressed on radiotherapy plus ipilimumab.

This chain uses TRBV6-1 with TRBJ1-1; 7 nucleotides line up with TRBD1. This CDR3 has 12 amino acids. In germline, CDR1 is MNHNS, CDR2 SASEGT. The junction had 2 bases not matched to a gene; V was cut back by 6 bases and J by 4 bases. CDR3 DNA: TGTGCCAGCAGAGGGGGCAGCACTGAAGCTTTCTTT. Translated, it gives CASRGGSTEAFF.

This chain connects TRBV9 to TRBJ1-2; TRBD1 matches at 10 bases. The CDR3 runs 14 residues. Germline CDR1 SGDLS, CDR2 YYNGEE. With 0 bases clipped from V and 7 bases from J, the junction kept 3 bases outside the gene matches. In nucleotides, the CDR3 is TGTGCCAGCAGCGTAGGACAGGGGGCTGGTGGCTACACCTTC. Translation gives CASSVGQGAGGYTF.

The CDR3 spells CASSSSGIVDEQYF. Here the CDR3 DNA reads TGTGCCAGCAGCTCTAGCGGGATTGTTGACGAGCAGTACTTC. This sequence joins TRBV2 and TRBJ2-7, with 9 bases aligning to TRBD2. This CDR3 has 14 residues. Germline V gene sequence: CDR1 SNHLY, CDR2 FYNNEI. V trimming: 6 bases; J trimming: 5 bases; junction bases outside the gene matches: 8.

V and J are TRBV6-5 and TRBJ2-1; 13 bases align to TRBD2. Germline trimming cut 2 bases from V and 6 bases from J; bases unmatched to any gene: 1. CDR3 length equals 15 residues. Looked up from germline, CDR1 is MNHEY and CDR2 is SVGAGI. The chain's CDR3 is CASSYGTSGANEQFF. In DNA, the CDR3 is TGTGCCAGCAGTTACGGGACTAGCGGGGCCAATGAGCAGTTCTTC.

This clone was seen only once. The V and J genes are TRBV5-1 and TRBJ1-4; TRBD1 matches 10 bases. Germline CDR1 and CDR2: SGHRS and YFSETQ. The CDR3 totals 16 residues. Trimming took 6 bases from V and 0 from J; bases not matched to a gene: 5. The CDR3 sequence is CASKRTGGATNEKLFF. The CDR3, as DNA: TGCGCCAGCAAAAGGACAGGGGGTGCAACTAATGAAAAACTGTTTTTT.

This clone was found a few times. V is TRBV19 and J is TRBJ2-5; D is unresolved. Trimming took off 1 base at V and 5 bases at J, with 8 bases between the two ends. Germline CDR1 is LNHDA and CDR2 is SQIVND (reference sequence). The CDR3 is 13 amino acids. The CDR3 sequence is CASSIATSETQYF. In DNA form, the CDR3 reads TGTGCCAGTAGTATAGCAACATCTGAGACCCAGTACTTC.

The chain joins TRBV5-1 to TRBJ2-1, with 10 nucleotides matching TRBD2. The CDR3 contains 15 residues. Unmatched junction bases numbered 6, after V lost 2 bases and J lost 7 bases. In germline, CDR1 is SGHRS, CDR2 YFSETQ. In DNA, the CDR3 is TGCGCCAGCAGCTTTACTAGCGGGATAAGTAATGAGCAGTTCTTC. Protein: CASSFTSGISNEQFF.

The chain employs TRBV27 and TRBJ2-1; D perhaps matches TRBD1 (6 bases). CDR1 and CDR2 (germline): MNHEY, SMNVEV (reference sequence). The germline V and J ends were trimmed by 1 base and 0 bases, with 10 bases remaining between them. The CDR3 runs 16 residues. The chain's CDR3 is CASSLWAGASYNEQFF. Written as DNA, the CDR3 is TGTGCCAGCAGTTTATGGGCAGGGGCCTCCTACAATGAGCAGTTCTTC.

This clone has only one observation. This chain joins TRBV6-1 and TRBJ1-3, with D maybe TRBD1 (5 bases). This CDR3 contains 15 residues. From germline, CDR1 is MNHNS and CDR2 SASEGT. V was cut by 6 bases and J by 0 bases, with 12 bases left in between. In DNA, the CDR3 is TGTGCCAGCAGAGGACTGACAGCCTCTGGAAACACCATATATTTT. This encodes CASRGLTASGNTIYF.

This clone was seen once. This chain joins TRBV19 and TRBJ2-1; D is unclear. The CDR3 spans 13 residues. Germline loops: CDR1 LNHDA, CDR2 SQIVND (reference sequence). Trimming left V 9 bases short and J 7 bases short, with 16 bases between. This CDR3 reads CASRKEMGNEQFF. The DNA for the CDR3 is TGTGCCAGCAGAAAAGAGATGGGTAATGAGCAGTTCTTC.

The chain uses TRBV9 and TRBJ1-1; D uncertain. The CDR3 has 11 residues. Trimming stripped 4 bases from V and 4 bases from J, with 5 bases between. Germline CDR1 SGDLS, CDR2 YYNGEE. The chain's CDR3 is CASSSVTEAFF. The DNA for the CDR3 is TGTGCCAGCAGCTCGGTCACTGAAGCTTTCTTT.

In its sample, this clone was seen once. The J gene is TRBJ2-1, the V gene TRBV29-1; 7 bases line up with TRBD2. The CDR3 runs 15 residues. The V segment lost 5 bases and the J segment 4 bases; nucleotides outside the gene matches: 11. In germline, CDR1 is SQVTM, CDR2 ANQGSEA. As DNA, the CDR3 is TGCAGCGTTCAAGGCGGGAGCCGCCTATACAATGAGCAGTTCTTC. Translation gives CSVQGGSRLYNEQFF.

This rearrangement joins TRBV4-1 to TRBJ2-1; 15 nucleotides match TRBD2. The CDR3 sequence is 16 residues long. From germline, CDR1 is MGHRA and CDR2 YSYEKL. V was clipped by 0 bases and J by 9 bases; unmatched bases: 3. CDR3 nucleotides: TGCGCCAGCAGCCAAGAGGGGGGACTAGCGGGAGGTGAGCAGTTCTTC. Protein product: CASSQEGGLAGGEQFF.

CDR3 sequence: CASSQISRTGELFF. The CDR3 nucleotides read TGTGCCAGCAGCCAAATTAGTCGCACCGGGGAGCTGTTTTTT. J is TRBJ2-2 and V is TRBV11-2; D remains ambiguous. Deletions cut 5 bases from V and 4 bases from J, with 11 bases between. This CDR3 is built from 14 residues. The germline CDR1 and CDR2 sequences are SGHAT and FQNNGV.

Remarks on this clone: Other nucleotide sequences in the sample specify the same CDR3. The V gene is TRBV11-2, the J gene TRBJ2-7; possibly TRBD1 for D (5 bases). Per germline, CDR1 SGHAT and CDR2 FQNNGV. V lost 3 bases and J lost 1, with 10 bases in between. CDR3 length: 14 amino acids. Here the CDR3 DNA reads TGTGCCAGCAGCTTGGACCAGGGTTCCTACGAGCAGTACTTC. This gives the protein CASSLDQGSYEQYF.

The chain uses TRBV30 and TRBJ2-2; D is undetermined. This CDR3 contains 15 residues. V was trimmed by 7 bases and J by 2 bases, leaving 17 bases between them. Germline V gene data show CDR1 as GTSNPN and CDR2 as SVGIG (reference sequence). The CDR3 DNA reads TGTGCCTCCAGAAATCAACTTAGAAACACCGGGGAGCTGTTTTTT. Protein product: CASRNQLRNTGELFF.

This chain links TRBV6-5 with TRBJ1-1; no firm D call. In germline, CDR1 is MNHEY, CDR2 SVGAGI. V lost 6 bases to trimming and J lost 0 bases, with 14 bases between them. The CDR3 runs to 15 residues. The CDR3 region has the DNA TGTGCCAGCAGCCCCTTAATTCCGGTGAACACTGAAGCTTTCTTT. This encodes CASSPLIPVNTEAFF.

This clone was counted between two and nine times. J is TRBJ2-5 and V is TRBV7-3; D possibly matches TRBD1 or TRBD2 (5 bases each). Germline lookup yields CDR1 SGHTA and CDR2 FQGTGA. The V end was cut by 3 bases, the J end by 5 bases, with 16 bases between. The CDR3 spans 15 residues. CDR3 DNA sequence: TGTGCCAGCAGCTTCGGGACCTATTCCGTTGAGACCCAGTACTTC. It is translated as CASSFGTYSVETQYF. The full variable domain, in which reference TRBV7-3 and TRBJ2-5 provide the parts outside the CDR3, is GAGVSQTPSNKVTEKGKYVELRCDPISGHTALYWYRQSLGQGPEFLIYFQGTGAADDSGLPNDRFFAVRPEGSVSTLKIQRTERGDSAVYLCASSFGTYSVETQYFGPGTRLLVL.

The chain has TRBV4-1 and TRBJ2-3; TRBD2 agrees at 8 bases. Germline assignment: CDR1 MGHRA and CDR2 YSYEKL. The CDR3 contains 16 residues. Trimming removed 4 bases from V and 0 bases from J; junction bases left unmatched: 6. CDR3: CASSRSSGYSTDTQYF. DNA of the CDR3: TGCGCCAGCAGCCGGTCTAGCGGGTATAGCACAGATACGCAGTATTTT.

V usage is TRBV4-2 and J usage is TRBJ2-1; 14 positions agree with TRBD2. Germline V gene sequence: CDR1 LGHNA, CDR2 YNFKEQ. J lost 7 bases, V lost 6 bases, and 5 bases had no gene match. The CDR3 has 15 amino acids. Written as DNA, the CDR3 is TGTGCCAGCAGAGTCGGACTAGCGGGGGGAAATGAGCAGTTCTTC. Translating it yields CASRVGLAGGNEQFF.

Points on this clone: Possible read error: a much larger clone is one base away. The CDR3 coding sequence is TGTGCCAGCAGTTTTCGATCAGGAAACACCATATATTTT. Translating it yields CASSFRSGNTIYF. This chain uses TRBV27 with TRBJ1-3; D ambiguous. This CDR3 comprises 13 residues. The V end was cut by 3 bases, the J end by 4 bases, with 7 bases between. CDR1 and CDR2 from the germline V gene are MNHEY and SMNVEV (reference sequence).

This clone was counted once. The gene calls are TRBV10-1 and TRBJ2-1; 8 nucleotides align to TRBD2. The CDR3 runs 16 residues. Trimming cost V 0 bases and J 0 bases; bases outside gene matches: 1. Germline lookup yields CDR1 WNHNN and CDR2 SYGVQD (reference sequence). CDR3 DNA sequence: TGCGCCAGCAGTGAGTCGCGGGGGGTCTCCTACAATGAGCAGTTCTTC. It is translated as CASSESRGVSYNEQFF.

The J gene is TRBJ1-1, the V gene TRBV5-4; D possibly corresponds to TRBD1 (5 bases). Germline loops: CDR1 SGHNT, CDR2 YYREEE (reference sequence). The CDR3 sequence is 14 residues long. The V end lost 2 bases, the J end lost 1 base, and 9 bases lay between the germline ends. The DNA of the CDR3 is TGTGCCAGCAGCTTAGGACATGCGAACACTGAAGCTTTCTTT. Translated: CASSLGHANTEAFF. Together with reference TRBV5-4 and TRBJ1-1, the CDR3 gives the full variable domain: ETGVTQSPTHLIKTRGQQVTLRCSSQSGHNTVSWYQQALGQGPQFIFQYYREEENGRGNFPPRFSGLQFPNYSSELNVNALELDDSALYLCASSLGHANTEAFFGQGTRLTVV.

This chain joins TRBV5-1 and TRBJ2-2; no clear D gene. V was cut by 3 bases and J by 4 bases, with 16 bases left in between. Germline lookup yields CDR1 SGHRS and CDR2 YFSETQ. The CDR3 totals 16 residues. CDR3 DNA sequence: TGCGCCAGCAGCTGGACGGCGGATACACCCACCGGGGAGCTGTTTTTT. Translating gives CASSWTADTPTGELFF.

About this clone: An end of the junction does not agree with germline; a read error may underlie this. This chain connects TRBV7-7 to TRBJ1-2; tentative D call: TRBD1 (6 bases). CDR1 SSHAT and CDR2 FNYEAQ come from the germline V gene (reference sequence). The CDR3 extends over 15 amino acids. CDR3 in DNA: TGTGCTAGCAGCCGAGAAGCAGGGGAGGACTATGGCTACACCTTC. Its translation: CASSREAGEDYGYTF.

This chain joins TRBV18 and TRBJ2-2, with D tentatively TRBD2 (6 bases). The germline V and J ends were trimmed by 4 bases and 1 base, with 10 bases remaining between them. The CDR3 is made up of 15 amino acids. CDR1 KGHSH and CDR2 LQKENI come from the germline V gene. The CDR3 DNA sequence: TGTGCCAGCTCACTTTATAGCGGGAACACCGGGGAGCTGTTTTTT. The encoded protein is CASSLYSGNTGELFF.

The chain carries TRBV27 and TRBJ2-7; 8 bases are a match to TRBD1. Germline CDR1 MNHEY, CDR2 SMNVEV (reference sequence). CDR3 length: 16 residues. With 3 bases clipped from V and 0 bases from J, the junction kept 7 bases outside the gene matches. CDR3 protein: CASSFRQGAYSYEQYF. The CDR3 DNA follows: TGTGCCAGCAGTTTCCGGCAGGGGGCCTACTCCTACGAGCAGTACTTC.

This rearrangement joins TRBV30 to TRBJ1-2; D gene unclear. Germline V gene lookup returns CDR1 GTSNPN and CDR2 SVGIG (reference sequence). This CDR3 comprises 11 residues. With 1 base removed from V and 7 bases from J, the gap between germline ends came to 7 bases. The CDR3 DNA sequence: TGTGCCTGGAGTGGGGCGTCTGGCTACACCTTC. Translated: CAWSGASGYTF.

The chain is built from TRBV15 and TRBJ1-3; D gene ambiguous. The V gene lost 5 bases and the J gene lost 0 bases, with 23 bases spanning the gap. The CDR3 runs 19 residues. From germline, CDR1 is LNHNV and CDR2 YYDKDF (reference sequence). CDR3 nucleotide sequence: TGTGCCACCAGCCCACAAGTTTTTGGACCTTCGAGCTCTGGAAACACCATATATTTT. Protein sequence: CATSPQVFGPSSSGNTIYF.